A single sample gave rise to the 26 T cell receptor beta chains below, sequenced in a study of blood T cells in healthy people across ages. The authors ran a second PCR of about 6 to 12 cycles using a sample-barcoded 5' primer and a J-beta primer mix. One entry per CDR3 protein results from TCRdb running MiXCR on the 5' RACE reads. The profile shows hundreds of thousands of distinct CDR3 sequences, around 52% of them singletons. The sample taken for sequencing was blood. Source of these receptors: a woman older than 75 in good health.

Concerning this clonotype itself: This sequence may be a read error, since a much larger clone differs from it by one base. The V and J genes are TRBV6-5 and TRBJ2-1; D might be TRBD2 (5 bases). Germline lookup yields CDR1 MNHEY and CDR2 SVGAGI. The CDR3 is 15 amino acids. Trimming took off 4 bases at V and 9 bases at J, with 19 bases between the two ends. The CDR3: CASSWGRSAGSEQFF. The DNA of the CDR3 is TGTGCCAGCAGTTGGGGAAGGTCGGCGGGTAGTGAGCAGTTCTTC.

This clonotype has only a few counts. V and J are TRBV20-1 and TRBJ2-5, with D perhaps TRBD2 (5 bases). This CDR3 region has 12 residues. V was trimmed by 2 bases and J by 2 bases, leaving 6 bases between them. Germline CDR1 and CDR2: DFQATT and SNEGSKA (reference sequence). In DNA form, the CDR3 reads TGCAGTGCTAGACGGGGACAAGAGACCCAGTACTTC. Translating gives CSARRGQETQYF.

The chain couples TRBV29-1 to TRBJ2-2, with a possible D match to TRBD1 (6 bases). CDR3 length equals 13 residues. V was pared by 7 bases and J by 1 base, with 10 bases between. Germline-derived CDR1 and CDR2 are SQVTM and ANQGSEA. CDR3 DNA sequence: TGCAGCGCCGGGACAATGAACACCGGGGAGCTGTTTTTT. This codes for CSAGTMNTGELFF.

This clonotype occurred a few times. V usage is TRBV6-2 or TRBV6-3 and J usage is TRBJ2-7; D perhaps matches TRBD2 (5 bases). Deletions cut 2 bases from V and 3 bases from J, with 11 bases between. This CDR3 comprises 14 residues. CDR1 and CDR2 (germline): MNHEY, SVGEGT. The CDR3 sequence is CASSYNGVHYEQYF. CDR3 nucleotides: TGTGCCAGCAGTTACAACGGGGTACACTACGAGCAGTACTTC.

The chain is built from TRBV11-2 and TRBJ2-1; D is unclear. There are 13 residues in the CDR3. V was shortened by 1 base and J by 4 bases, with 5 bases between the two germline ends. Germline V gives CDR1 SGHAT, CDR2 FQNNGV. The CDR3: CASSLGIYNEQFF. The DNA of the CDR3 is TGTGCCAGCAGCTTAGGAATTTACAATGAGCAGTTCTTC.

Comment on this clonotype: A much larger clone differs by one base, so this may be a read error. The chain links TRBV7-4 to TRBJ2-7; 9 bases fit TRBD2. This CDR3 spans 16 amino acids. Germline V gives CDR1 SGHVT, CDR2 SQSDAQ. V lost 1 base, J lost 7 bases, and 11 bases stayed unmatched. The CDR3 coding sequence is TGTGCCAGCAGCTTAGGGATTTTAGCGGGAGAGGATGAGCAGTACTTC. Encoded protein: CASSLGILAGEDEQYF.

This clonotype was detected a few times. The CDR3 DNA is TGTGCCAGCAGCCAAATATTCGGGGAGGACGGTGTGGATCAGCCCCAGCATTTT. Translated: CASSQIFGEDGVDQPQHF. The gene calls are TRBV4-2 and TRBJ1-5, with D uncertain. V lost 2 bases, J lost 5 bases, and 22 bases lay in between. Germline V gene sequence: CDR1 LGHNA, CDR2 YNFKEQ. The CDR3 runs 18 residues.

This clonotype has ten or more counts. This chain connects TRBV27 to TRBJ2-3; 7 nucleotides agree with TRBD2. Trimming took 6 bases from V and 0 from J; bases not matched to a gene: 6. Germline V gene sequence: CDR1 MNHEY, CDR2 SMNVEV (reference sequence). This CDR3 region has 15 residues. In DNA form, the CDR3 reads TGTGCCAGCAGACCCCTAGCGGCTAGCACAGATACGCAGTATTTT. Protein product: CASRPLAASTDTQYF.

On this clonotype: A much larger clone differs by one base, so this may be a read error. The chain carries TRBV20-1 and TRBJ2-3, with TRBD2 matching 10 bases. CDR1 DFQATT and CDR2 SNEGSKA come from the germline V gene (reference sequence). The CDR3 extends over 17 amino acids. The trim removed 0 bases at V and 7 bases at J, leaving 13 bases unmatched. CDR3 region: CSARDRLAGALTNTQYF. The CDR3 DNA reads as TGCAGTGCTAGAGATAGGCTAGCGGGAGCGCTGACAAATACGCAGTATTTT.

The rearrangement uses TRBV15 and TRBJ2-1; D is ambiguous. Germline V CDR1 and CDR2: LNHNV, YYDKDF (reference sequence). V dropped 5 bases and J dropped 4 bases, with 9 bases sitting between them. CDR3 size: 13 residues. This chain's CDR3 is CATSGQKYNEQFF. The CDR3, as DNA: TGTGCCACCAGCGGCCAAAAGTACAATGAGCAGTTCTTC.

Worth noting for this clonotype: This could be a read error, since a much larger clone is one nucleotide away. CDR3 region: CASSAYRQGEQFF. CDR3 nucleotide sequence: TGCGCCAGCAGCGCATACCGACAGGGTGAGCAGTTCTTC. The V and J genes are TRBV5-1 and TRBJ2-1, with TRBD1 identical over 7 bases. From germline, CDR1 is SGHRS and CDR2 YFSETQ. V gave up 4 bases and J gave up 9 bases; unmatched junction bases: 7. The CDR3 is made up of 13 amino acids.

This clonotype was seen repeatedly, ten times or more. The chain employs TRBV3-1 and TRBJ1-2, with 7 bases lining up with TRBD1. This CDR3 contains 15 residues. The V and J ends lost 4 bases and 5 bases, in that order; junction bases with no gene match: 10. CDR1 and CDR2 (germline): LGHDT, YNNKEL (reference sequence). Written as DNA, the CDR3 is TGTGCCAGCAGCCCTAACTCTCAGGGGGTGTATGGCTACACCTTC. This translates into CASSPNSQGVYGYTF.

This clonotype came up many times. The V call is TRBV24-1, the J call TRBJ2-3; TRBD1 matches at 8 bases. Germline values: CDR1 KGHDR, CDR2 SFDVKD. With 2 bases clipped from V and 5 bases from J, the junction kept 11 bases outside the gene matches. CDR3 size: 17 residues. CDR3 coding DNA: TGTGCCACCAGTGATTACGGACAGGGCCGGTATGGAGATACGCAGTATTTT. Its protein product is CATSDYGQGRYGDTQYF.

This clonotype was counted many times. The rearrangement joins TRBV3-1 to TRBJ2-7; D gene uncertain. The germline V and J ends were trimmed by 1 base and 2 bases, with 9 bases remaining between them. Germline CDR1 and CDR2: LGHDT and YNNKEL (reference sequence). This CDR3 has 14 amino acids. CDR3 loop: CASSQGVRAYEQYF. Written as DNA, the CDR3 is TGTGCCAGCAGCCAAGGGGTTAGAGCCTACGAGCAGTACTTC.

Comment on this clonotype: A much larger clone sits a single nucleotide away, making a read error possible. CDR3 nucleotides: TGCAGTGCTAGGGCAGTCCAGGTAGAGACCCCAGGGACCCAGTACTTC. Protein product: CSARAVQVETPGTQYF. The rearrangement joins TRBV20-1 to TRBJ2-5; no clear D. The CDR3 covers 16 residues. CDR1 DFQATT and CDR2 SNEGSKA come from the germline V gene (reference sequence). Trimming pared 3 bases from V and 7 bases from J, leaving 24 bases between.

This clonotype occurred once. Possible read error: a much larger clone is one base away. The V and J genes are TRBV28 and TRBJ2-1; D ambiguous. Germline V gene lookup returns CDR1 MDHEN and CDR2 SYDVKM. The CDR3 sequence is 12 residues long. The V and J ends lost 6 bases and 6 bases respectively, with 9 bases between them. For the CDR3, the DNA is TGTGCCAGCAGGTTACTTCCCAATGAGCAGTTCTTC. As protein: CASRLLPNEQFF. The complete variable domain, with remaining parts taken from reference TRBV28 and TRBJ2-1, reads DVKVTQSSRYLVKRTGEKVFLECVQDMDHENMFWYRQDPGLGLRLIYFSYDVKMKEKGDIPEGYSVSREKKERFSLILESASTNQTSMYLCASRLLPNEQFFGPGTRLTVL.

Remarks on this clonotype: One end of the junction varies from germline; a read error may be responsible. The chain joins TRBV2 to TRBJ2-4; D gene uncertain. This CDR3 comprises 12 residues. Germline CDR1 SNHLY, CDR2 FYNNEI. This chain's CDR3 is CASTLAKNTQYF. The DNA for the CDR3 is TGTGCCAGCACCTTAGCCAAAAACACTCAGTACTTC.

This clonotype was found many times. This chain joins TRBV27 and TRBJ2-3; D is possibly TRBD1 (6 bases). Trimming removed 4 bases from V and 5 bases from J, with 13 bases in between. This CDR3 comprises 14 residues. The germline V gene encodes CDR1 MNHEY and CDR2 SMNVEV (reference sequence). CDR3 nucleotide sequence: TGTGCCAGCAGTTCGGGACACCTCATAGATACGCAGTATTTT. Amino acids: CASSSGHLIDTQYF.

A note on this clonotype: A junction boundary mismatches the germline segment, possibly from a read error. The chain uses TRBV5-1 and TRBJ2-5; D call uncertain. The CDR3 sequence is 15 residues long. The germline V gene encodes CDR1 SGHRS and CDR2 YFSETQ. The CDR3: CASSLDPGNHETQYF. The DNA of the CDR3 is TGCGCCAGCAGCTTGGACCCCGGAAACCATGAGACCCAGTACTTC.

Only one count was recorded for this clonotype. The rearrangement joins TRBV9 to TRBJ2-1; 10 nucleotides line up with TRBD2. This CDR3 contains 15 residues. Trimming took 4 bases from V and 3 from J; bases not matched to a gene: 4. Germline values: CDR1 SGDLS, CDR2 YYNGEE. In nucleotides, the CDR3 is TGTGCCAGCAGCCCCAGCGGGGGGGTCTACAATGAGCAGTTCTTC. Its translation is CASSPSGGVYNEQFF. Full variable domain (outside the CDR3, taken from reference TRBV9 and TRBJ2-1): DSGVTQTPKHLITATGQRVTLRCSPRSGDLSVYWYQQSLDQGLQFLIQYYNGEERAKGNILERFSAQQFPDLHSELNLSSLELGDSALYFCASSPSGGVYNEQFFGPGTRLTVL.

Details on this clonotype: A much larger clone differs by one base, so this may be a read error. The chain combines TRBV5-1 with TRBJ2-1; TRBD2 agrees at 11 bases. Germline V gene sequence: CDR1 SGHRS, CDR2 YFSETQ. The CDR3 totals 13 residues. The CDR3 loop is CASRGLADNERFF. Here the CDR3 DNA reads TGCGCCAGTAGGGGACTAGCGGACAATGAGCGGTTCTTC.

This clonotype was counted a single time. A much larger clone sits a single nucleotide away, making a read error possible. The CDR3 loop reads CASRSYRGLNEQYF. The CDR3 DNA reads as TGTGCCAGCAGGTCCTACAGGGGGCTCAATGAGCAGTACTTC. This chain uses TRBV7-8 with TRBJ2-5, with 9 bases that match TRBD1. J lost 11 bases, V lost 6 bases, and 13 bases had no gene match. This CDR3 is built from 14 residues. From germline, CDR1 is SGHVS and CDR2 FQNEAQ. Filled out from reference TRBV7-8 and TRBJ2-5, the complete variable domain reads GAGVSQSPRYKVAKRGQDVALRCDPISGHVSLFWYQQALGQGPEFLTYFQNEAQLDKSGLPSDRFFAERPEGSVSTLKIQRTQQEDSAVYLCASRSYRGLNEQYFGPGTRLLVL.

The genes are TRBV27 and TRBJ2-7; 12 bases are shared with TRBD1. Trimming removed 10 bases from V and 0 bases from J; junction bases left unmatched: 16. The CDR3 totals 18 residues. The germline gives CDR1 MNHEY, CDR2 SMNVEV (reference sequence). The CDR3 DNA is TGTGCCAACAAGGGACCGGGACAGGGGGCACCGACCTCCTACGAGCAGTACTTC. Protein sequence: CANKGPGQGAPTSYEQYF.

This clonotype was found many times. This chain uses TRBV12-3 or TRBV12-4 with TRBJ2-5; D gene ambiguous. With 0 bases removed from V and 13 bases from J, the gap between germline ends came to 15 bases. This CDR3 is built from 13 residues. This CDR3 reads CASSLAPELRGYF. CDR3 DNA sequence: TGTGCCAGCAGTTTAGCGCCGGAGCTACGAGGGTACTTC.

This clonotype was observed a handful of times. The CDR3 coding sequence is TGTGCCAGCAGCCCCCCGCGGGGGATCCAAGAGACCCAGTACTTC. The encoded protein is CASSPPRGIQETQYF. V and J are TRBV3-1 and TRBJ2-5, with 7 bases matching TRBD2. The CDR3 has 15 amino acids. Germline CDR1 reads LGHDT; CDR2 reads YNNKEL (reference sequence). The trim removed 4 bases at V and 1 base at J, leaving 6 bases unmatched.

The chain carries TRBV20-1 and TRBJ2-7; TRBD2 matches at 8 bases. The CDR3 consists of 14 residues. Germline-derived CDR1 and CDR2 are DFQATT and SNEGSKA (reference sequence). V gave up 0 bases and J gave up 3 bases; unmatched junction bases: 4. CDR3 protein: CSARDGREYYEQYF. Written as DNA, the CDR3 is TGCAGTGCTAGAGACGGGAGGGAGTACTACGAGCAGTACTTC.